Following are 21 T cell receptor beta chains from one sample sequenced in a study of lymphopenia after photon versus proton radiotherapy. Sequencing was performed with immunoSEQ multiplex PCR; in TCRdb, only in-frame clones are kept and a portion is missing. This sample has about 40,000 clones, with just over 85% found just once. Material: peripheral blood, obtained from a patient treated with proton-based radiotherapy. Every receptor here comes from a woman in her 70s with pancreatic cancer. Some clones in this sample may be carry-over from other donors' samples.

V is TRBV18 and J is TRBJ2-1, with D perhaps being TRBD1 or TRBD2 (5 bases each). Trimming stripped 2 bases from V and 4 bases from J, with 18 bases between. The CDR3 extends over 17 amino acids. Germline CDR1 is KGHSH and CDR2 is LQKENI. The CDR3 spells CASSPTSGGAAYNEQFF. The CDR3 DNA follows: TGTGCCAGCTCACCAACATCTGGGGGTGCAGCTTACAATGAGCAGTTCTTC. Variable domain in full (rest from reference TRBV18 and TRBJ2-1): NAGVMQNPRHLVRRRGQEARLRCSPMKGHSHVYWYRQLPEEGLKFMVYLQKENIIDESGMPKERFSAEFPKEGPSILRIQQVVRGDSAAYFCASSPTSGGAAYNEQFFGPGTRLTVL.

The count of this clone is one. The V and J genes are TRBV28 and TRBJ1-2, with 8 nucleotides matching TRBD1. Germline V CDR1 and CDR2: MDHEN, SYDVKM. V dropped 6 bases and J dropped 5; count of bases not matched to a gene: 11. The CDR3 length is 15 residues. The chain's CDR3 is CASSRTGQGGYGYTF. CDR3 DNA: TGTGCCAGCAGCCGGACTGGACAGGGCGGGTATGGCTACACCTTC.

The chain has TRBV5-1 and TRBJ2-2; 8 bases line up with TRBD1. Trimming removed 4 bases from V and 6 bases from J; junction bases left unmatched: 8. This CDR3 has 15 amino acids. The germline CDR1 and CDR2 sequences are SGHRS and YFSETQ. The CDR3 nucleotides read TGCGCCAGCAGCGGAGGGCAGGGGGCCCCCGGGGAGCTGTTTTTT. It specifies CASSGGQGAPGELFF.

This chain connects TRBV19 to TRBJ2-2, with 9 bases lining up with TRBD2. Germline values: CDR1 LNHDA, CDR2 SQIVND (reference sequence). The CDR3 extends over 17 amino acids. Trimming at V came to 7 bases and at J to 1 base, leaving 10 bases not matched to a gene. CDR3 sequence (DNA): TGTGCCAGTACCTCCAAGACTAGCGGACTGAACACCGGGGAGCTGTTTTTT. This codes for CASTSKTSGLNTGELFF.

This chain joins TRBV13 and TRBJ2-1, with 12 bases that match TRBD1. Germline V gene data show CDR1 as PRHDT and CDR2 as FYEKMQ (reference sequence). The CDR3 has 15 amino acids. The V segment lost 6 bases and the J segment 7 bases; nucleotides outside the gene matches: 7. CDR3 DNA sequence: TGTGCCAGCAGGAGCCGGGACAGGGGGCGGAATGAGCAGTTCTTC. Its translation is CASRSRDRGRNEQFF.

CDR3 DNA sequence: TGTGCCAGCAGGCGGGAGGCAATTAGCACAGATACGCAGTATTTT. Residues: CASRREAISTDTQYF. This chain joins TRBV7-8 and TRBJ2-3; TRBD2 agrees at 8 bases. The CDR3 is 15 residues long. Trimming cost V 6 bases and J 0 bases; bases outside gene matches: 5. CDR1 and CDR2 from the germline V gene are SGHVS and FQNEAQ.

This chain links TRBV4-3 with TRBJ2-1; no definite D call. This CDR3 is 11 amino acids long. Germline lookup yields CDR1 LGHNA and CDR2 YSLEER. Trimming left V 6 bases short and J 6 bases short, with 6 bases between. The DNA for the CDR3 is TGCGCCAGCAGAAAGACCAATGAGCAGTTCTTC. Encoded protein: CASRKTNEQFF.

The V and J genes are TRBV7-3 and TRBJ1-1, with a possible D match to TRBD1 (6 bases). With 4 bases removed from V and 8 bases from J, the gap between germline ends came to 11 bases. The germline gives CDR1 SGHTA, CDR2 FQGTGA. This CDR3 has 12 residues. CDR3 bases: TGTGCCAGCAGCTCGGGACATTCGGAAGCTTTCTTT. This encodes CASSSGHSEAFF.

The chain employs TRBV27 and TRBJ1-4, with D uncertain. The V gene lost 6 bases and the J gene lost 4 bases, with 12 bases spanning the gap. Germline V lookup: CDR1 MNHEY, CDR2 SMNVEV (reference sequence). The CDR3 length is 14 residues. The chain's CDR3 is CASSWTADNEKLFF. The CDR3 DNA follows: TGTGCCAGCAGCTGGACGGCAGATAATGAAAAACTGTTTTTT.

The chain has TRBV6-4 and TRBJ2-2; D call uncertain. Trimming left V 0 bases short and J 2 bases short, with 4 bases between. The CDR3 contains 14 residues. The germline V gene has CDR1 MRHNA and CDR2 SNTAGT. The DNA of the CDR3 is TGTGCCAGCAGTGACTCGCACAACACCGGGGAGCTGTTTTTT. It codes for CASSDSHNTGELFF.

The chain employs TRBV28 and TRBJ2-4; TRBD1 is a possible D gene (6 bases). Germline CDR1 and CDR2: MDHEN and SYDVKM. The CDR3 runs 12 residues. The V end lost 6 bases, the J end lost 9 bases, and 12 bases lay between the germline ends. In DNA, the CDR3 is TGTGCCAGCAGCGGCAGGGGTTTCATTCAGTACTTC. Its translation: CASSGRGFIQYF.

J is TRBJ2-3 and V is TRBV2, with 8 bases identical to TRBD1. Germline assignment: CDR1 SNHLY and CDR2 FYNNEI. J lost 11 bases, V lost 6 bases, and 7 bases had no gene match. CDR3 length equals 12 residues. Here the CDR3 reads CASSEGQVGQYF. The DNA for the CDR3 is TGTGCCAGCAGCGAGGGACAGGTAGGGCAGTATTTT.

The V and J genes are TRBV5-6 and TRBJ2-3, with D unclear. This CDR3 has 14 residues. In germline, CDR1 is SGHDT, CDR2 YYEEEE. V lost 2 bases, J lost 3 bases, and 10 bases lay in between. The CDR3 spells CASSFGGKTDTQYF. DNA of the CDR3: TGTGCCAGCAGCTTTGGCGGAAAAACAGATACGCAGTATTTT. The complete variable domain, with remaining parts taken from reference TRBV5-6 and TRBJ2-3, reads DAGVTQSPTHLIKTRGQQVTLRCSPKSGHDTVSWYQQALGQGPQFIFQYYEEEERQRGNFPDRFSGHQFPNYSSELNVNALLLGDSALYLCASSFGGKTDTQYFGPGTRLTVL.

The rearrangement links TRBV10-2 to TRBJ2-7; no clear D. The CDR3 is 12 residues long. Germline V gene lookup returns CDR1 WSHSY and CDR2 SAAADI. The V gene lost 3 bases and the J gene lost 5 bases, with 8 bases spanning the gap. CDR3 coding DNA: TGCGCCAGCAGTGAAAGACGAGACGAGCAGTACTTC. This codes for CASSERRDEQYF.

The rearrangement uses TRBV19 and TRBJ1-2; 9 bases are shared with TRBD1. This CDR3 is built from 12 residues. The V segment lost 5 bases and the J segment 7 bases; nucleotides outside the gene matches: 2. Germline V gene data show CDR1 as LNHDA and CDR2 as SQIVND (reference sequence). Here the CDR3 reads CASSYRGPGYTF. The CDR3 coding sequence is TGTGCCAGTAGTTACAGGGGGCCTGGCTACACCTTC.

V is TRBV6-1 and J is TRBJ2-7; 7 bases are a match to TRBD1. The V gene's germline CDR1 is MNHNS and CDR2 SASEGT. This CDR3 comprises 14 residues. V lost 7 bases, J lost 0 bases, and 6 bases stayed unmatched. The CDR3 DNA sequence: TGTGCCAGCACCCTAGGACAGGCCTCCTACGAGCAGTACTTC. As protein: CASTLGQASYEQYF.

V gene TRBV5-1 combines with J gene TRBJ2-2; TRBD2 matches at 13 bases. Germline V lookup: CDR1 SGHRS, CDR2 YFSETQ. V lost 4 bases to trimming and J lost 6 bases; unmatched junction nucleotides: 9. The CDR3 runs to 17 residues. This chain's CDR3 is CASSVGTSGIRAGELFF. The CDR3, as DNA: TGCGCCAGCAGCGTCGGGACTAGCGGGATTCGGGCCGGGGAGCTGTTTTTT.

The J gene is TRBJ2-7, the V gene TRBV7-2; 10 nucleotides match TRBD2. This CDR3 spans 15 amino acids. Germline V gene lookup returns CDR1 SGHTA and CDR2 FQGNSA. V was pared by 4 bases and J by 3 bases, with 6 bases of the junction left unmatched. The CDR3 spells CASSSTSGIYYEQYF. The CDR3 region has the DNA TGTGCCAGCAGCTCCACTAGCGGGATTTACTACGAGCAGTACTTC.

The chain employs TRBV6-1 and TRBJ1-1; D is unclear. Per the germline V gene, CDR1 is MNHNS and CDR2 is SASEGT. This CDR3 has 12 residues. V lost 3 bases to trimming and J lost 0 bases, with 2 bases between them. CDR3 coding DNA: TGTGCCAGCAGTGAGGTGAACACTGAAGCTTTCTTT. Its protein is CASSEVNTEAFF.

The chain joins TRBV6-4 to TRBJ1-1; 9 nucleotides align to TRBD1. Germline CDR1 and CDR2: MRHNA and SNTAGT. The CDR3 runs 17 residues. The V gene end was trimmed by 8 bases and the J gene end by 4 bases; junction bases not matched to a gene: 17. CDR3 sequence reads: CASGTQSATGQGTEAFF. CDR3 nucleotide sequence: TGTGCCAGCGGAACTCAGTCCGCCACGGGACAGGGCACTGAAGCTTTCTTT.

The V call is TRBV10-3, the J call TRBJ1-2; 9 nucleotides match TRBD1. This CDR3 spans 13 amino acids. Germline CDR1 reads ENHRY; CDR2 reads SYGVKD. With 5 bases clipped from V and 7 bases from J, the junction kept 5 bases outside the gene matches. CDR3 sequence (DNA): TGTGCCATCAGTTCGGGACAGGGCAGTGGCTACACCTTC. It yields the protein CAISSGQGSGYTF.